A selection of T cell receptor beta chains follows, all from one sample in a study of cytomegalovirus exposure and HLA in healthy donors. TCRdb's copy holds only in-frame clones and misses some; the assay was immunoSEQ multiplex PCR. The top ten clones hold 1.5% to 2% of a sample with 120,000 to 150,000 clones, over 60% of them seen once. The sample taken for sequencing was PBMCs. Receptor source: a woman younger than 45 in good health and CMV-seronegative. Each CDR3 is given with its conserved first and last residue. D genes are given only for firm matches. Size values are once, few and many counts, or a class for expanded clones, and some rows have none.

j_call clone_size v_call d_call cdr3_aa cdr3_nt
TRBJ2-3 . TRBV7-3 . CASSLSRDADTQYF TGTGCCAGCAGCTTAAGCAGGGATGCAGATACGCAGTATTTT
TRBJ2-7 . TRBV6-1 TRBD2 CATRGGLSYEQYF TGTGCCACCCGCGGGGGGTTATCCTACGAGCAGTACTTC
TRBJ1-1 . TRBV29-1 TRBD1 CSVERGRIQDRVKTGEAFF TGCAGCGTTGAACGAGGGCGGATTCAAGACAGGGTGAAGACCGGTGAAGCTTTCTTT
TRBJ1-3 . TRBV19 . CASSPISSGNTIYF TGTGCCAGTAGTCCCATTAGCTCTGGAAACACCATATATTTT
TRBJ1-1 . TRBV19 TRBD1 CASTPTGGAPEAFF TGTGCCAGCACCCCGACAGGGGGTGCCCCTGAAGCTTTCTTT
TRBJ1-2 . TRBV5-1 TRBD1 CASSSGTADYGYTF TGCGCCAGCAGCTCTGGGACAGCCGACTATGGCTACACCTTC
TRBJ1-1 . TRBV6-1 . CASSPGGGTEAFF TGTGCCAGCAGCCCGGGGGGGGGCACTGAAGCTTTCTTT
TRBJ1-4 . TRBV2 . CASSVDSEKLFF TGTGCCAGCAGCGTCGACAGTGAAAAACTGTTTTTT
TRBJ1-1 . TRBV6-5 . CASSRIPGLTEAFF TGTGCCAGCAGCCGAATACCGGGGTTAACTGAAGCTTTCTTT
TRBJ2-7 once TRBV12-5 TRBD2 CASGGGVAGSYEQYF TGTGCTAGTGGTGGGGGGGTAGCGGGGTCCTACGAGCAGTACTTC
TRBJ1-5 . TRBV6-1 . CASSRVSNQPQHF TGTGCCAGCTCGAGGGTAAGCAATCAGCCCCAGCATTTT
TRBJ1-2 . TRBV30 TRBD1 CAWTLPETGIPNGYTF TGTGCCTGGACCCTGCCGGAGACAGGGATCCCTAATGGCTACACCTTC
TRBJ1-5 . TRBV19 . CASSRDKTDLSQHF TGTGCCAGTAGCCGGGACAAGACGGATCTATCCCAGCATTTT
TRBJ2-2 . TRBV7-3 TRBD2 CASSRQRGGTGELFF TGTGCCAGCAGCCGGCAGCGGGGGGGCACCGGGGAGCTGTTTTTT
TRBJ2-7 . TRBV6-5 TRBD1 CASSYDGTGGSYEQYF TGTGCCAGCAGTTACGATGGAACAGGGGGCTCCTACGAGCAGTACTTC
TRBJ2-1 . TRBV4-1 TRBD1 CASSYLGQGADEQFF TGCGCCAGCAGCTACCTGGGACAGGGGGCCGATGAGCAGTTCTTC